The 27 T cell receptor beta chains below were found in one sample sequenced in a study of T cell responses to AZD1222 COVID-19 vaccine. TCRdb's table, derived via immunoSEQ multiplex PCR, lists solely in-frame clones and lacks some. The sample holds about 180,000 clones, around 88% seen once. This specimen consisted of peripheral blood, obtained on day 0 of AZD1222 vaccination. The receptors stem from an adult in good health.

V is TRBV5-6 and J is TRBJ1-6; TRBD1 matches at 10 bases. Germline V lookup: CDR1 SGHDT, CDR2 YYEEEE. V shed 4 bases and J 7 bases; nucleotides not matched to a gene: 2. This CDR3 region has 14 residues. The CDR3 DNA is TGTGCCAGCAGCCGACAGGGGGCAAATTCACCCCTCCACTTT. Translation: CASSRQGANSPLHF.

This chain joins TRBV19 and TRBJ2-1; D gene uncertain. V gave up 1 base and J gave up 0 bases, with 7 bases separating them. This CDR3 is built from 15 residues. Germline CDR1 LNHDA, CDR2 SQIVND (reference sequence). CDR3: CASSIVRLSYNEQFF. DNA for the CDR3: TGTGCCAGTAGTATAGTACGACTCTCCTACAATGAGCAGTTCTTC.

This chain joins TRBV11-2 and TRBJ2-3; D perhaps matches TRBD1 (6 bases). Germline assignment: CDR1 SGHAT and CDR2 FQNNGV. The ends were cut back, 3 bases at V and 3 bases at J, with 10 bases in the middle. The CDR3 sequence is 14 residues long. The CDR3, as DNA: TGTGCCAGCAGCTTGACAGGCCCGACAGATACGCAGTATTTT. Protein: CASSLTGPTDTQYF.

The chain is built from TRBV5-6 and TRBJ2-2; D remains unclear. Trimming shortened V by 2 bases and J by 6 bases, and 14 bases separated the two germline ends. This CDR3 has 15 residues. Germline-derived CDR1 and CDR2 are SGHDT and YYEEEE. Here the CDR3 reads CASSFDGRGAGELFF. The CDR3 DNA is TGTGCCAGCAGCTTCGACGGCCGAGGAGCCGGGGAGCTGTTTTTT.

The chain links TRBV2 to TRBJ2-3, with TRBD2 matching 7 bases. Germline trimming cut 6 bases from V and 4 bases from J; bases unmatched to any gene: 10. CDR1 SNHLY and CDR2 FYNNEI come from the germline V gene. The CDR3 consists of 15 residues. DNA of the CDR3: TGTGCCAGCAGGGGGATTAGGACTAGTTCAGATACGCAGTATTTT. Amino acids: CASRGIRTSSDTQYF.

J is TRBJ1-4 and V is TRBV7-2; D remains unclear. The CDR3 runs to 16 residues. V dropped 1 base and J dropped 0 bases, with 9 bases sitting between them. Germline-derived CDR1 and CDR2 are SGHTA and FQGNSA. For the CDR3, the DNA is TGTGCCAGCAGCTTAGGGCCGGGTACAACTAATGAAAAACTGTTTTTT. Protein product: CASSLGPGTTNEKLFF.

The rearrangement links TRBV24-1 to TRBJ1-2; no clear D. The CDR3 has 13 residues. Germline CDR1 and CDR2: KGHDR and SFDVKD. V lost 1 base and J lost 8, with 10 bases in between. The CDR3 sequence is CATSDFSSEGYTF. The CDR3 DNA sequence: TGTGCCACCAGTGATTTTAGTTCTGAAGGCTACACCTTC.

The chain carries TRBV20-1 and TRBJ2-5; no clear D gene. With 3 bases removed from V and 4 bases from J, the gap between germline ends came to 9 bases. CDR3 length: 12 amino acids. The germline gives CDR1 DFQATT, CDR2 SNEGSKA (reference sequence). The CDR3 sequence is CSASALPETQYF. CDR3 coding DNA: TGCAGTGCTAGTGCCCTTCCAGAGACCCAGTACTTC.

The rearrangement uses TRBV6-1 and TRBJ2-7; 9 bases are shared with TRBD1. The CDR3 loop spans 13 amino acids. The V and J ends lost 6 bases and 7 bases, in that order; junction bases with no gene match: 7. CDR1 is MNHNS and CDR2 is SASEGT in the germline V gene. The CDR3 reads CASRPTGGGEQYF. CDR3 nucleotides: TGTGCCAGCAGACCTACAGGGGGCGGGGAGCAGTACTTC.

V usage is TRBV7-3 and J usage is TRBJ2-1, with 8 bases lining up with TRBD1. The V and J ends lost 3 bases and 5 bases, in that order; junction bases with no gene match: 6. Germline assignment: CDR1 SGHTA and CDR2 FQGTGA. CDR3 size: 15 residues. In DNA form, the CDR3 reads TGTGCCAGCAGCTTGCAGGGGGCGACTAACAATGAGCAGTTCTTC. Protein: CASSLQGATNNEQFF.

This clone appeared a few times. This chain connects TRBV7-2 to TRBJ1-2; 9 bases are shared with TRBD1. The V segment lost 4 bases and the J segment 2 bases; nucleotides outside the gene matches: 2. Germline V gene data show CDR1 as SGHTA and CDR2 as FQGNSA. The CDR3 has 14 residues. The CDR3 sequence: CASSSGTGNYGYTF. DNA of the CDR3: TGTGCCAGCAGCTCCGGGACAGGGAACTATGGCTACACCTTC.

The V and J genes are TRBV19 and TRBJ1-6; 7 bases are a match to TRBD1. The ends lost 3 bases at V and 10 bases at J; junction bases unmatched: 0. CDR3 length: 12 residues. CDR1 is LNHDA, CDR2 SQIVND, per germline (reference sequence). CDR3 DNA: TGTGCCAGTAGTATGACAGGGTCACCCCTCCACTTT. Encoded protein: CASSMTGSPLHF.

The count of this clone is one. V gene TRBV5-4 combines with J gene TRBJ2-5; 11 positions match TRBD2. Germline V gene data show CDR1 as SGHNT and CDR2 as YYREEE (reference sequence). This CDR3 has 17 residues. Unmatched junction bases numbered 7, after V lost 0 bases and J lost 3 bases. CDR3 sequence (DNA): TGTGCCAGCAGCTTGGCGTTCCTAGCGGGGGGTGAAGAGACCCAGTACTTC. This encodes CASSLAFLAGGEETQYF. The whole variable domain, filled in from reference TRBV5-4 and TRBJ2-5, reads ETGVTQSPTHLIKTRGQQVTLRCSSQSGHNTVSWYQQALGQGPQFIFQYYREEENGRGNFPPRFSGLQFPNYSSELNVNALELDDSALYLCASSLAFLAGGEETQYFGPGTRLLVL.

The V gene is TRBV5-1, the J gene TRBJ1-1, with D unresolved. This CDR3 region has 14 residues. The V and J ends lost 2 bases and 0 bases respectively, with 8 bases between them. The germline V gene has CDR1 SGHRS and CDR2 YFSETQ. CDR3 residues: CASSFFDLNTEAFF. The DNA for the CDR3 is TGCGCCAGCAGCTTTTTTGATCTGAACACTGAAGCTTTCTTT.

The chain combines TRBV6-5 with TRBJ1-1; 11 bases match TRBD1. After removal of 4 bases from V and 5 bases from J, the junction contained 3 bases not matched to a gene. The CDR3 has 14 amino acids. Per the germline V gene, CDR1 is MNHEY and CDR2 is SVGAGI. The CDR3 loop is CASSSGQGATEAFF. The CDR3, as DNA: TGTGCCAGCAGTTCCGGACAGGGGGCAACTGAAGCTTTCTTT.

This clone was found once. The chain employs TRBV10-1 and TRBJ2-1; 9 bases are shared with TRBD1. The ends lost 0 bases at V and 4 bases at J; junction bases unmatched: 4. The CDR3 consists of 16 residues. Germline V gene sequence: CDR1 WNHNN, CDR2 SYGVQD (reference sequence). CDR3 loop: CASSESTGQGYNEQFF. In nucleotides, the CDR3 is TGCGCCAGCAGTGAGTCGACGGGACAGGGTTACAATGAGCAGTTCTTC.

This rearrangement joins TRBV5-8 to TRBJ1-4, with 7 bases lining up with TRBD1. This CDR3 has 16 amino acids. V lost 1 base and J lost 4; bases outside the gene matches: 7. Germline V lookup: CDR1 SGHTS, CDR2 YDEGEE. The CDR3 bases are TGTGCCAGCAGCTTGTACGGGACAGCCCTTAATGAAAAACTGTTTTTT. It translates to CASSLYGTALNEKLFF. Full variable domain (missing parts from reference TRBV5-8 and TRBJ1-4): EAGVTQSPTHLIKTRGQQATLRCSPISGHTSVYWYQQALGLGLQFLLWYDEGEERNRGNFPPRFSGRQFPNYSSELNVNALELEDSALYLCASSLYGTALNEKLFFGSGTQLSVL.

The chain links TRBV2 to TRBJ2-7, with 10 positions matching TRBD2. There are 15 residues in the CDR3. Germline trimming cut 5 bases from V and 0 bases from J; bases unmatched to any gene: 4. Per germline, CDR1 SNHLY and CDR2 FYNNEI. For the CDR3, the DNA is TGTGCCAGCAGTCTACTAGCGGGGATCTCCTACGAGCAGTACTTC. As protein: CASSLLAGISYEQYF. Variable domain in full (rest from reference TRBV2 and TRBJ2-7): EPEVTQTPSHQVTQMGQEVILRCVPISNHLYFYWYRQILGQKVEFLVSFYNNEISEKSEIFDDQFSVERPDGSNFTLKIRSTKLEDSAMYFCASSLLAGISYEQYFGPGTRLTVT.

The chain couples TRBV28 to TRBJ2-7; 8 bases map to TRBD1. The CDR3 length is 11 residues. Trimming at V came to 4 bases and at J to 11 bases, leaving 4 bases not matched to a gene. Germline V gives CDR1 MDHEN, CDR2 SYDVKM. The CDR3 DNA reads as TGTGCCAGCAGTTCACAGGGGGTTGAGTACTTC. The encoded protein is CASSSQGVEYF. The variable domain in full, completed from reference TRBV28 and TRBJ2-7, reads DVKVTQSSRYLVKRTGEKVFLECVQDMDHENMFWYRQDPGLGLRLIYFSYDVKMKEKGDIPEGYSVSREKKERFSLILESASTNQTSMYLCASSSQGVEYFGPGTRLTVT.

The chain carries TRBV30 and TRBJ2-7, with TRBD1 matching 10 bases. J was trimmed by 6 bases and V by 8 bases; bases with no gene match: 7. The CDR3 length is 12 residues. Germline assignment: CDR1 GTSNPN and CDR2 SVGIG (reference sequence). The CDR3 region is CAADRGIGEQYF. CDR3 sequence (DNA): TGTGCCGCGGACAGGGGGATCGGCGAGCAGTACTTC.

The rearrangement joins TRBV18 to TRBJ2-1; 10 bases map to TRBD2. CDR1 and CDR2 from the germline V gene are KGHSH and LQKENI. Trimming took 3 bases from V and 8 from J; bases not matched to a gene: 10. CDR3 length: 16 amino acids. CDR3 nucleotides: TGTGCCAGCTCACCTTCGACTAGCGGGCCCAGGGATGAGCAGTTCTTC. Its translation is CASSPSTSGPRDEQFF.

The chain employs TRBV6-2 or TRBV6-3 and TRBJ2-5; 10 bases match TRBD1. Germline-derived CDR1 and CDR2 are MNHEY and SVGEGT. V dropped 5 bases and J dropped 13; count of bases not matched to a gene: 4. This CDR3 spans 11 amino acids. The CDR3 sequence is CASSQGQGRYF. The DNA of the CDR3 is TGTGCCAGCAGTCAGGGACAGGGGAGGTACTTC.

CDR3 nucleotide sequence: TGTGCCAGCAGCCAGGGGCTCGGAGGGCCCCTGTACGAGCAGTACTTC. Translating it yields CASSQGLGGPLYEQYF. The rearrangement uses TRBV7-6 and TRBJ2-7, with D perhaps given as TRBD1 or TRBD2 (6 bases each). The ends were cut back, 5 bases at V and 4 bases at J, with 21 bases in the middle. The CDR3 contains 16 residues. In germline, CDR1 is SGHVS, CDR2 FNYEAQ.

The rearrangement links TRBV9 to TRBJ2-3; D perhaps matches TRBD2 (5 bases). In germline, CDR1 is SGDLS, CDR2 YYNGEE. The V and J ends lost 0 bases and 5 bases respectively, with 10 bases between them. The CDR3 has 14 residues. The CDR3 coding sequence is TGTGCCAGCAGCGTAGACGGGGTTGGAGATACGCAGTATTTT. Translated, it gives CASSVDGVGDTQYF.

This chain connects TRBV3-1 (or the pseudogene TRBV3-2) to TRBJ2-1; D might be TRBD1 or TRBD2, each matching 5 bases. V lost 0 bases and J lost 2, with 11 bases in between. The CDR3 sequence is 16 residues long. In germline, CDR1 is LGHDT, CDR2 YNNKEL (reference sequence). CDR3 region: CASSQDNGDPYNEQFF. Here the CDR3 DNA reads TGTGCCAGCAGCCAAGATAACGGGGACCCCTACAATGAGCAGTTCTTC.

This chain joins TRBV27 and TRBJ2-7; tentatively, D is TRBD1 or TRBD2 (6 bases each). V lost 6 bases and J 6 bases, leaving 21 bases between the germline ends. Per the germline V gene, CDR1 is MNHEY and CDR2 is SMNVEV (reference sequence). CDR3 size: 15 residues. CDR3 in amino acids: CASRMTRTQGGEQYF. The CDR3 DNA is TGTGCCAGCAGAATGACTCGGACACAGGGAGGCGAGCAGTACTTC.

The genes are TRBV28 and TRBJ1-2, with no clear D. V lost 4 bases and J 6 bases, leaving 15 bases between the germline ends. The CDR3 has 14 amino acids. Germline V CDR1 and CDR2: MDHEN, SYDVKM. CDR3 loop: CASSSPWRQNGYTF. The CDR3 DNA reads as TGTGCCAGCAGTTCACCCTGGAGGCAGAATGGCTACACCTTC.